This T cell receptor beta chain was captured in a study of Graves' ophthalmopathy and Graves' hyperthyroidism. CDR1 is DFQATT, CDR2 SNEGSKA, per germline (reference sequence). The CDR3 sequence is 14 residues long. The junction had 9 bases not matched to a gene; V was cut back by 4 bases and J by 5 bases. Regarding the study as a whole: The model forecast ophthalmopathy progression, reaching 70.59% sensitivity and around 73% specificity.

TCR beta CDR3 regions were amplified from RNA transcripts. HTBI primers served in a first-round RT-PCR, which a second-round multiplex PCR followed. TCRdb recomputed calls from the multiplex PCR reads with MiXCR, one row per CDR3 protein. The sample lists about 620,000 distinct CDR3 sequences, around a fifth occurring once. Hyperthyroidism qualified as stable when ophthalmopathy did not develop within 18 months of follow-up. This clonotype appeared a few times. The antigen is not known. This TCR was recovered from a woman between 18 and 29 years old with stable Graves' hyperthyroidism. Some clones in this sample may be carry-over from other donors' samples. The genes are TRBV20-1 and TRBJ2-5; 8 bases fit TRBD1. Sequenced: peripheral blood. The DNA of the CDR3 is TGCAGTGCTACCTCAGGGGGCAGGTGGGAGACCCAGTACTTC. It codes for CSATSGGRWETQYF.